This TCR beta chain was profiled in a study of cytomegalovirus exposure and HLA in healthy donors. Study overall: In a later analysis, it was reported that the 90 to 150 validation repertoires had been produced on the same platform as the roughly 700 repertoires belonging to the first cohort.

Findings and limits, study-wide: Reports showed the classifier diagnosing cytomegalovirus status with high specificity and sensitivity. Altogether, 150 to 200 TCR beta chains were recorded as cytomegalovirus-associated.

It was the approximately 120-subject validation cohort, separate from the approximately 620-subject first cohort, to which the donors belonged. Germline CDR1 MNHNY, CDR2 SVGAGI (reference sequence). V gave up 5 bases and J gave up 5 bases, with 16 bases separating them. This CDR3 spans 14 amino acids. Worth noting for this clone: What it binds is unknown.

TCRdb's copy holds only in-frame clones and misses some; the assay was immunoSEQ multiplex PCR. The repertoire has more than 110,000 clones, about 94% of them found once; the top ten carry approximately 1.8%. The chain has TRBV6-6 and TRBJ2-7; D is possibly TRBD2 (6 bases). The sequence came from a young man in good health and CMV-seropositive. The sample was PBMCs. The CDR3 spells CASSPGPGLDEQYF. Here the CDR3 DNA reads TGTGCCAGCAGTCCCGGGCCGGGACTTGACGAGCAGTACTTC.